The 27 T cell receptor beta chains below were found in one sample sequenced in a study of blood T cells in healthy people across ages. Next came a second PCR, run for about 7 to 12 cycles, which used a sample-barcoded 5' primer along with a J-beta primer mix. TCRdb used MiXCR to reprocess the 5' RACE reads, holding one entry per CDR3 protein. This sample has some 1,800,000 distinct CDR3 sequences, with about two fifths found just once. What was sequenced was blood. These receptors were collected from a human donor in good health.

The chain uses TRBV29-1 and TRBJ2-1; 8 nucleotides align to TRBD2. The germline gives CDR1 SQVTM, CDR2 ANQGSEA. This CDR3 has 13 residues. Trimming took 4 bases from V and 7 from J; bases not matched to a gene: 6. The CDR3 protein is CSVAPGGPNEQFF. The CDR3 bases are TGCAGCGTTGCTCCGGGGGGGCCGAATGAGCAGTTCTTC.

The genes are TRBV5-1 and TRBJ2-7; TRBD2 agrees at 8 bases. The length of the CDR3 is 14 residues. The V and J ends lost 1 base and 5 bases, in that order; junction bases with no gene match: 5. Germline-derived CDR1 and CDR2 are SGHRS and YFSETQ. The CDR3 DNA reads TGCGCCAGCAGCTTGAGTGGGACTAGTAACGAGCAGTACTTC. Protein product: CASSLSGTSNEQYF.

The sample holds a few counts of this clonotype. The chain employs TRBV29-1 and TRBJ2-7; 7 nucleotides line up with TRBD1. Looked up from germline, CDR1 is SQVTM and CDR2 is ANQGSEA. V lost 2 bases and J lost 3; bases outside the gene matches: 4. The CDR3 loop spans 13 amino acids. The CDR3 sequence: CSVEPDRVYEQYF. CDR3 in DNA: TGCAGCGTTGAACCCGACAGGGTCTACGAGCAGTACTTC.

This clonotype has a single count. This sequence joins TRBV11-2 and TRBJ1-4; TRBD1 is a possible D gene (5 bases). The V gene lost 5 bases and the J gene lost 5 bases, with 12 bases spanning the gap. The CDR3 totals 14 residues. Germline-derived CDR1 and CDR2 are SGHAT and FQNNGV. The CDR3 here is CASSDGTVNEKLFF. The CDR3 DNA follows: TGTGCCAGCAGCGATGGGACCGTCAATGAAAAACTGTTTTTT.

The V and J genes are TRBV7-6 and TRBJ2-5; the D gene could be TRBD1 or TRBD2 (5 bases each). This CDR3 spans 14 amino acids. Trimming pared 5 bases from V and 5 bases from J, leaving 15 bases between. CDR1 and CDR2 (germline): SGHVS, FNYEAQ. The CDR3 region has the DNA TGTGCCAGCAGCCACTCCGGGACGAGTGAGACCCAGTACTTC. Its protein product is CASSHSGTSETQYF.

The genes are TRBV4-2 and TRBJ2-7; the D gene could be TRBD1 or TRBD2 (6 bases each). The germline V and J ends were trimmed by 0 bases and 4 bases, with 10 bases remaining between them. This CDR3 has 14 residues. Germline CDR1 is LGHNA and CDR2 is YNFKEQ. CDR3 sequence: CASSQDRGQYEQYF. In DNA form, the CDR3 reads TGTGCCAGCAGCCAAGATCGGGGGCAGTACGAGCAGTACTTC.

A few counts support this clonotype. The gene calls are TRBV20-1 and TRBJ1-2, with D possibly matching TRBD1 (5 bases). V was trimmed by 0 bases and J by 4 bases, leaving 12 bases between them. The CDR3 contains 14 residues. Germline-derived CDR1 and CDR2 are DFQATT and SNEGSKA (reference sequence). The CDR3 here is CSARDPRGSYGYTF. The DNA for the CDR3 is TGCAGTGCTAGAGATCCCCGGGGGTCCTATGGCTACACCTTC.

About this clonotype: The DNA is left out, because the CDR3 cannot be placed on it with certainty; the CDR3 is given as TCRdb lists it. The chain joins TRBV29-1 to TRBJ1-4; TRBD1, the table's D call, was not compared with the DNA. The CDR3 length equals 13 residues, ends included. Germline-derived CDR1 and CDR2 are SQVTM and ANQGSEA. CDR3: CSVGKGSGEKPFF.

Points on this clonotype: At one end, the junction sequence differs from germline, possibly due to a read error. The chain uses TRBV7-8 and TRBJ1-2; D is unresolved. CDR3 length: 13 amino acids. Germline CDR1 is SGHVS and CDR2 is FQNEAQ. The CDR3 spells CTSSYDSNYGYTF. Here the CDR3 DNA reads TGTACCAGCAGCTATGACTCTAACTATGGCTACACCTTC.

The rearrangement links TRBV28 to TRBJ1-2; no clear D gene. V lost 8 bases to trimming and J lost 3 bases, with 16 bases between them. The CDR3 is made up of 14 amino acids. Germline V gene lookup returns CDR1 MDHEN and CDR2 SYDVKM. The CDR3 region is CASRRAGGDYGYTF. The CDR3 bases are TGTGCCAGCCGCCGCGCAGGAGGAGACTATGGCTACACCTTC.

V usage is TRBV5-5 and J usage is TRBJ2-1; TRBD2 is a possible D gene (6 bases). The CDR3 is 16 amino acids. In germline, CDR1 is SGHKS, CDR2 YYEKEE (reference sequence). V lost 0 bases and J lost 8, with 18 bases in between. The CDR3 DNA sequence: TGTGCCAGCAGCTTGGGGGGGACTCTACAATGGGATGAGCAGTTCTTC. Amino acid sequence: CASSLGGTLQWDEQFF.

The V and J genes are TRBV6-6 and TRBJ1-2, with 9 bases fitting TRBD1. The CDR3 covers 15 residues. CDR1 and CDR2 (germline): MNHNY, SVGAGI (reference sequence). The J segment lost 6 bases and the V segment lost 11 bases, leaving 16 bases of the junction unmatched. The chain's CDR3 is CACTLPGQGEDGYTF. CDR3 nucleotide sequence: TGTGCCTGCACCCTCCCGGGACAGGGAGAGGATGGCTACACCTTC.

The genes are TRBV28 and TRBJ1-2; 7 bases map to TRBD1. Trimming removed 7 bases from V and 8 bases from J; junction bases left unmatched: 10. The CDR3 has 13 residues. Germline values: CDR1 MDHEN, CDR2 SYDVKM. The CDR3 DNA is TGTGCCAGCACCACAGACAGGGCGCGGGGCTACACCTTC. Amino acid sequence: CASTTDRARGYTF.

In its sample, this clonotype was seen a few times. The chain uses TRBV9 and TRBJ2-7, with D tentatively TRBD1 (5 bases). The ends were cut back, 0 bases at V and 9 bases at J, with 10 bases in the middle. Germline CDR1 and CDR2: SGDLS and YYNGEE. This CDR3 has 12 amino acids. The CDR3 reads CASSVGGAPQYF. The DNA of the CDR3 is TGTGCCAGCAGCGTAGGTGGGGCACCGCAGTACTTC. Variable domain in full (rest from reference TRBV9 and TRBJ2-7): DSGVTQTPKHLITATGQRVTLRCSPRSGDLSVYWYQQSLDQGLQFLIQYYNGEERAKGNILERFSAQQFPDLHSELNLSSLELGDSALYFCASSVGGAPQYFGPGTRLTVT.

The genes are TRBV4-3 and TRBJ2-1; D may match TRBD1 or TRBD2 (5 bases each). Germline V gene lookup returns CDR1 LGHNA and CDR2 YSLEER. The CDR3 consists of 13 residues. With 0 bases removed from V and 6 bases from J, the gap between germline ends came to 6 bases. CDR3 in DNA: TGCGCCAGCAGCCAAGAGGGGACCAATGAGCAGTTCTTC. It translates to CASSQEGTNEQFF.

The CDR3 coding sequence is TGTGCCAGCAGATATGAGGGAGGTGGAAACACCATATATTTT. It specifies CASRYEGGGNTIYF. The V gene is TRBV7-2, the J gene TRBJ1-3, with D uncertain. The germline V gene has CDR1 SGHTA and CDR2 FQGNSA. The V gene lost 6 bases and the J gene lost 3 bases, with 12 bases spanning the gap. This CDR3 is built from 14 residues.

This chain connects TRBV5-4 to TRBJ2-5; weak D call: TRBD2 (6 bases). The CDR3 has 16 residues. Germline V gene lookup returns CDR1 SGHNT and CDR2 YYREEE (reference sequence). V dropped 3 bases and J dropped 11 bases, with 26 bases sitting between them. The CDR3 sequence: CASSSGGATSCNEQYF. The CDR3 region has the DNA TGTGCCAGCAGCTCCGGGGGAGCGACCTCCTGCAATGAGCAGTACTTC.

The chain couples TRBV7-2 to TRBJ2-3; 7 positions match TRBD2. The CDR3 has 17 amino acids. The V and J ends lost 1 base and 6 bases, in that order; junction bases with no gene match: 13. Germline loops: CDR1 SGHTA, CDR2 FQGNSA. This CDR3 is CASSLDGSGGFVDTQYF. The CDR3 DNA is TGTGCCAGCAGCTTAGATGGCTCGGGGGGTTTTGTGGATACGCAGTATTTT.

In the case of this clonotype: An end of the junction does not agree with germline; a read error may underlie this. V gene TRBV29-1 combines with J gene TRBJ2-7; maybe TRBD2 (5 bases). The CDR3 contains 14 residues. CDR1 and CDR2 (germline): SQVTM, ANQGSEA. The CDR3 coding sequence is TGCAGCGTTGGGCCCCGGGCTAGCTCCTACGGGCAGTACTTC. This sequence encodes CSVGPRASSYGQYF.

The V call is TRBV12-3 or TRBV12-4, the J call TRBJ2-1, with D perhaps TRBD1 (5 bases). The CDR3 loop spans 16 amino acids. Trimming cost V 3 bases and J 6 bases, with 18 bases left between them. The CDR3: CASSFLVPDKTNEQFF. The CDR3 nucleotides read TGTGCCAGCAGTTTCTTGGTTCCGGACAAAACCAATGAGCAGTTCTTC.

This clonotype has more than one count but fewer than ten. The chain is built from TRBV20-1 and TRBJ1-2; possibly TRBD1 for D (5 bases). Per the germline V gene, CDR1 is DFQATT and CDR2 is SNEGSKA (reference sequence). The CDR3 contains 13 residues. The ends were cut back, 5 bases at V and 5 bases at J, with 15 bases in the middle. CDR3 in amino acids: CSAAGGYRYGYTF. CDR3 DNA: TGCAGTGCTGCGGGGGGGTATAGGTATGGCTACACCTTC.

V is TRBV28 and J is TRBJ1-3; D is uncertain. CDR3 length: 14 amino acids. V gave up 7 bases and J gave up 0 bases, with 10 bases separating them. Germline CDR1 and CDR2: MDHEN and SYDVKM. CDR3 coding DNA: TGTGCCAGCATTCAAGGCACCTCTGGAAACACCATATATTTT. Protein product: CASIQGTSGNTIYF. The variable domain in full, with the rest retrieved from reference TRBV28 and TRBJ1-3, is DVKVTQSSRYLVKRTGEKVFLECVQDMDHENMFWYRQDPGLGLRLIYFSYDVKMKEKGDIPEGYSVSREKKERFSLILESASTNQTSMYLCASIQGTSGNTIYFGEGSWLTVV.

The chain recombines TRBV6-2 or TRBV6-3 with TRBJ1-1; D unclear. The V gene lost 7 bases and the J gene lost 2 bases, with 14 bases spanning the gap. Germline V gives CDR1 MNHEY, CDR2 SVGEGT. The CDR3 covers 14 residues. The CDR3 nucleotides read TGTGCCAGCACTTCCTTGGCGGGCAACACTGAAGCTTTCTTT. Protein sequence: CASTSLAGNTEAFF.

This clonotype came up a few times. The CDR3 DNA reads TGTGCCAGCAGCTTCCGGCCGCCGGCAGGTGCTGGGTACTATGGCTACACCTTC. Translating it yields CASSFRPPAGAGYYGYTF. The chain recombines TRBV7-2 with TRBJ1-2; D remains unclear. Deletions cut 3 bases from V and 3 bases from J, with 23 bases between. The germline V gene has CDR1 SGHTA and CDR2 FQGNSA. The CDR3 length is 18 residues. The variable domain in full, completed from reference TRBV7-2 and TRBJ1-2, reads GAGVSQSPSNKVTEKGKDVELRCDPISGHTALYWYRQSLGQGLEFLIYFQGNSAPDKSGLPSDRFSAERTGGSVSTLTIQRTQQEDSAVYLCASSFRPPAGAGYYGYTFGSGTRLTVV.

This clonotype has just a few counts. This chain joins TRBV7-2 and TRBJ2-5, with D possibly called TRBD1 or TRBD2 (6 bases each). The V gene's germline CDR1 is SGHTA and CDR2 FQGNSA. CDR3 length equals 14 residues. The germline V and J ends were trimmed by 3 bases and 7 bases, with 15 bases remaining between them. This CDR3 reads CASSFTGRSRTQYF. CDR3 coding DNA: TGTGCCAGCAGCTTCACAGGGAGGTCTAGGACCCAGTACTTC.

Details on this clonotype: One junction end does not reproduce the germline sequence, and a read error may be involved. DNA for the CDR3: TGTACCAGCAGCCCTACCCGACAGGGAAGGATTGAAGCTTTCTTT. It codes for CTSSPTRQGRIEAFF. The chain has TRBV5-5 and TRBJ1-1; the match to TRBD1 covers 7 bases. The CDR3 is 15 residues long. Germline CDR1 reads SGHKS; CDR2 reads YYEKEE (reference sequence).

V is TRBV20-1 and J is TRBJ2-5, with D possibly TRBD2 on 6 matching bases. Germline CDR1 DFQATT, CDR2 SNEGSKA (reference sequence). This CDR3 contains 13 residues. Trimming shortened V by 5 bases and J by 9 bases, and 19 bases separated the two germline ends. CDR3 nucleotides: TGCAGTGCTTTTGGTGGCGGGGCGGAGGCCCAGTACTTC. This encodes CSAFGGGAEAQYF.